A single T cell receptor (beta chain) is shown here with its context. The sample belongs to a study of memory CD4+ T cells and cytomegalovirus serostatus. The wider study: Healthy Belgian adult donors included about nine CMV-positive and 24 CMV-negative people.

The sort gate was single viable CD3+CD4+CD8-CD45RO+ cells for memory CD4+ T cells. Serostatus was set by detecting CMV pp150, pp28, p38, p52 IgG. Method: immunoSEQ multiplex PCR; TCRdb's copy keeps in-frame clones and lacks some. The sample records about 75,000 clones, around 80% being singletons. There are 15 residues in the CDR3. The germline gives CDR1 SGHRS, CDR2 YFSETQ. Trimming shortened V by 3 bases and J by 5 bases, and 16 bases separated the two germline ends. This chain joins TRBV5-1 and TRBJ2-3; D may correspond to TRBD1 or TRBD2 (5 bases each). Sequencing was carried out using memory CD4+ T cells from blood. This clonotype was sampled from an adult in good health and CMV-seropositive. CDR3 nucleotide sequence: TGCGCCAGCAGCTCAGAGGGGAGAGAGATAGATACGCAGTATTTT. Amino acid sequence: CASSSEGREIDTQYF.